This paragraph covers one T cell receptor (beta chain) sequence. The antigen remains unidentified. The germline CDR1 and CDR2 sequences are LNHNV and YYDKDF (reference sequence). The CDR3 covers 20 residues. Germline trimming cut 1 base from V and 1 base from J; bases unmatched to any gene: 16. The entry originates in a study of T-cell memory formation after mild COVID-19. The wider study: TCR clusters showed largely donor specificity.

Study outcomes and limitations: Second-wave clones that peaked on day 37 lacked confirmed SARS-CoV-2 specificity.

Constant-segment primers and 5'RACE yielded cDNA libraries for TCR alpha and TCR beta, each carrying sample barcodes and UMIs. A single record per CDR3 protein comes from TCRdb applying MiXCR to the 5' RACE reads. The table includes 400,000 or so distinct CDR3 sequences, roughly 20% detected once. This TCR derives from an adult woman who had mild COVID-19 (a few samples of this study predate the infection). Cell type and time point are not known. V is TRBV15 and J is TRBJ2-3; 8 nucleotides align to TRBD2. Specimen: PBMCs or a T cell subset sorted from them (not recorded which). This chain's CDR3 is CATSRVLATVGGVGTDTQYF. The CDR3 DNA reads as TGTGCCACCAGCAGAGTATTGGCGACCGTCGGGGGGGTCGGCACAGATACGCAGTATTTT.